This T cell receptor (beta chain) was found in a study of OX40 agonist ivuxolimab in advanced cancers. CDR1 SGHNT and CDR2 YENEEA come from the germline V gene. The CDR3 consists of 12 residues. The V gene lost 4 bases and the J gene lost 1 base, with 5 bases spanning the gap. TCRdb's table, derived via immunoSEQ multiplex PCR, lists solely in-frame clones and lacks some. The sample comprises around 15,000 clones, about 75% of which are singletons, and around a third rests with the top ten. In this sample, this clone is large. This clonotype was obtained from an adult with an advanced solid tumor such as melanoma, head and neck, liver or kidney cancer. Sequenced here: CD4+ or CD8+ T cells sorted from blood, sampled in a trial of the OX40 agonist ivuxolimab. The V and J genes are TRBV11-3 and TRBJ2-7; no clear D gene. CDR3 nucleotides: TGTGCCAGCAGCTCGACGTCCTACGAGCAGTACTTC. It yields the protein CASSSTSYEQYF.